These 32 T cell receptor beta chains share one sample of origin, sequenced in a study of cytomegalovirus exposure and HLA in healthy donors. The PCR ran on 60 Vbeta and 13 Jbeta primers. Sequencing used immunoSEQ multiplex PCR; TCRdb keeps in-frame clones, though not all of them. The profile shows 200,000 to 250,000 clones, approximately 68% of them singletons. Specimen: PBMCs. All receptors derive from a woman in her twenties or thirties in good health and CMV-seronegative.

This clone was found a few times. V and J are TRBV5-4 and TRBJ2-7; TRBD2 might be the D (5 bases). Trimming shortened V by 4 bases and J by 0 bases, and 14 bases separated the two germline ends. The CDR3 has 15 residues. Germline V CDR1 and CDR2: SGHNT, YYREEE (reference sequence). The CDR3: CASSSLAQSSYEQYF. For the CDR3, the DNA is TGTGCCAGCAGCAGCCTAGCTCAGAGCTCCTACGAGCAGTACTTC.

The chain links TRBV9 to TRBJ2-1, with TRBD1 matching 9 bases. With 0 bases clipped from V and 2 bases from J, the junction kept 3 bases outside the gene matches. Germline CDR1 is SGDLS and CDR2 is YYNGEE. There are 16 residues in the CDR3. The CDR3 region has the DNA TGTGCCAGCAGCGTAGAAGGGACAGGGACCTACAATGAGCAGTTCTTC. Its protein is CASSVEGTGTYNEQFF. The full variable domain, rest sourced from reference TRBV9 and TRBJ2-1, is DSGVTQTPKHLITATGQRVTLRCSPRSGDLSVYWYQQSLDQGLQFLIQYYNGEERAKGNILERFSAQQFPDLHSELNLSSLELGDSALYFCASSVEGTGTYNEQFFGPGTRLTVL.

The CDR3 loop reads CASRNIRASHQPQHF. In DNA form, the CDR3 reads TGTGCCAGTAGAAATATCAGGGCAAGTCATCAGCCCCAGCATTTT. The genes are TRBV19 and TRBJ1-5; D may be TRBD1 (5 bases). Between the trimmed V and J ends, which lost 6 bases and 5 bases, there was a span of 17 bases. CDR3 length: 15 amino acids. CDR1 LNHDA and CDR2 SQIVND come from the germline V gene (reference sequence). The full variable domain, with the rest looked up from reference TRBV19 and TRBJ1-5, is DGGITQSPKYLFRKEGQNVTLSCEQNLNHDAMYWYRQDPGQGLRLIYYSQIVNDFQKGDIAEGYSVSREKKESFPLTVTSAQKNPTAFYLCASRNIRASHQPQHFGDGTRLSIL.

This clone was seen only once. The chain employs TRBV6-1 and TRBJ2-1; 8 bases agree with TRBD2. CDR3 length: 15 residues. CDR1 MNHNS and CDR2 SASEGT come from the germline V gene. V lost 2 bases and J lost 8; bases outside the gene matches: 8. CDR3 protein: CASSESGLVNHEQFF. The CDR3 DNA reads as TGTGCCAGCAGTGAATCGGGACTAGTTAACCATGAGCAGTTCTTC.

V gene TRBV27 combines with J gene TRBJ1-5; 10 nucleotides match TRBD1. The germline gives CDR1 MNHEY, CDR2 SMNVEV (reference sequence). The trim removed 3 bases at V and 8 bases at J, leaving 4 bases unmatched. The CDR3 length is 14 residues. CDR3 residues: CASSFGTGAKPQHF. CDR3 in DNA: TGTGCCAGCAGTTTCGGGACAGGGGCGAAGCCCCAGCATTTT.

This clone was observed once. The gene calls are TRBV27 and TRBJ2-7; weak D call: TRBD2 (5 bases). The CDR3 has 13 residues. The germline V gene has CDR1 MNHEY and CDR2 SMNVEV (reference sequence). Trimming took 2 bases from V and 9 from J, leaving 14 bases between them. The CDR3 loop reads CASSLRTAAGQYF. DNA of the CDR3: TGTGCCAGCAGTTTACGGACTGCGGCGGGGCAGTACTTC.

The sample holds a few counts of this clone. The rearrangement links TRBV6-1 to TRBJ1-6; D is unresolved. The CDR3 has 15 residues. The germline V and J ends were trimmed by 1 base and 7 bases, with 11 bases remaining between them. Germline CDR1 MNHNS, CDR2 SASEGT. The DNA of the CDR3 is TGTGCCAGCAGTGAAGTTGGACGGGAGAATTCACCCCTCCACTTT. This codes for CASSEVGRENSPLHF.

The CDR3 DNA is TGCGCCAGCAGCCAACTTGGCGGGGAGTACGAGCAGTACTTC. Translating it yields CASSQLGGEYEQYF. The V gene is TRBV4-1, the J gene TRBJ2-7, with D possibly matching TRBD2 (6 bases). Germline V lookup: CDR1 MGHRA, CDR2 YSYEKL. The CDR3 covers 14 residues. Trimming cost V 2 bases and J 4 bases, with 12 bases left between them.

The V call is TRBV9, the J call TRBJ2-3; D is possibly TRBD2 (6 bases). The V and J ends lost 6 bases and 0 bases respectively, with 11 bases between them. Germline V gene lookup returns CDR1 SGDLS and CDR2 YYNGEE. This CDR3 contains 14 residues. The CDR3 sequence: CASTKDYSTDTQYF. In DNA form, the CDR3 reads TGTGCCAGCACAAAGGACTATAGCACAGATACGCAGTATTTT.

The gene calls are TRBV6-4 and TRBJ2-7; perhaps TRBD1 as D (6 bases). Germline CDR1 MRHNA, CDR2 SNTAGT. This CDR3 has 14 amino acids. Between the trimmed V and J ends, which lost 2 bases and 0 bases, there was a span of 8 bases. CDR3 in amino acids: CASSDHRDSYEQYF. The CDR3 region has the DNA TGTGCCAGCAGTGACCACAGGGACTCCTACGAGCAGTACTTC.

This chain links TRBV4-1 with TRBJ1-1, with 8 bases matching TRBD1. Germline V gives CDR1 MGHRA, CDR2 YSYEKL. With V trimmed by 1 base and J by 3 bases, 16 bases remained unmatched. This CDR3 contains 19 residues. CDR3 nucleotides: TGCGCCAGCAGCCAAGTAGCGATAGGACAGGGCTCGATGTACACTGAAGCTTTCTTT. The encoded protein is CASSQVAIGQGSMYTEAFF.

This clone was seen more than once but under ten times. Other DNA sequences of this sample code for an identical CDR3. V usage is TRBV6-6 and J usage is TRBJ1-1; D is undetermined. Trimming took 2 bases from V and 4 from J, leaving 17 bases between them. The germline gives CDR1 MNHNY, CDR2 SVGAGI (reference sequence). This CDR3 has 16 residues. The CDR3 loop reads CASSYEAGRVGTEAFF. CDR3 DNA: TGTGCCAGCAGTTACGAAGCCGGGCGGGTGGGCACTGAAGCTTTCTTT.

This clone occurred once. The chain employs TRBV7-3 and TRBJ2-1; D unclear. Deletions cut 0 bases from V and 4 bases from J, with 7 bases between. The CDR3 covers 14 residues. Germline CDR1 is SGHTA and CDR2 is FQGTGA. CDR3 in amino acids: CASSLTRSYNEQFF. The CDR3 coding sequence is TGTGCCAGCAGCTTAACGCGGAGTTACAATGAGCAGTTCTTC.

V usage is TRBV5-1 and J usage is TRBJ2-7; 7 nucleotides agree with TRBD2. Germline loops: CDR1 SGHRS, CDR2 YFSETQ. The CDR3 contains 14 residues. V shed 0 bases and J 6 bases; nucleotides not matched to a gene: 6. DNA of the CDR3: TGCGCCAGCAGCTTGGATCCGACTAGCCGCGAGCAGTACTTC. It specifies CASSLDPTSREQYF.

The chain couples TRBV7-6 to TRBJ2-1; the match to TRBD2 covers 14 bases. The CDR3 loop spans 20 amino acids. J was trimmed by 4 bases and V by 1 base; bases with no gene match: 12. Germline V lookup: CDR1 SGHVS, CDR2 FNYEAQ. For the CDR3, the DNA is TGTGCCAGCAGCTTAGGGAGACTAGCGGGGGGGCCGACCCAATACAATGAGCAGTTCTTC. Protein sequence: CASSLGRLAGGPTQYNEQFF.

The chain combines TRBV5-4 with TRBJ1-2; tentative D call: TRBD1 (6 bases). V was clipped by 6 bases and J by 4 bases, with 19 bases between them. CDR3 length equals 15 residues. Germline CDR1 reads SGHNT; CDR2 reads YYREEE (reference sequence). The CDR3 sequence: CASNSGGLEVYGYTF. Here the CDR3 DNA reads TGTGCCAGCAACTCGGGGGGCCTAGAGGTCTATGGCTACACCTTC.

A few counts support this clone. The chain carries TRBV6-4 and TRBJ1-1, with D possibly matching TRBD1 (5 bases). CDR3 length: 15 amino acids. V was trimmed by 9 bases and J by 6 bases, leaving 23 bases between them. Looked up from germline, CDR1 is MRHNA and CDR2 is SNTAGT. The CDR3 DNA follows: TGTGCCAGTACATACAACCTACTCGTCAGGGCTGAAGCTTTCTTT. Translated, it gives CASTYNLLVRAEAFF.

The chain couples TRBV9 to TRBJ1-3; a weak D match, TRBD1 (6 bases). V gave up 2 bases and J gave up 0 bases, with 21 bases separating them. CDR3 length: 19 amino acids. CDR1 is SGDLS, CDR2 YYNGEE, per germline. In nucleotides, the CDR3 is TGTGCCAGCAGCGTCGGCCGGTCGTGGGGGCGCCCCTCTGGAAACACCATATATTTT. It encodes CASSVGRSWGRPSGNTIYF.

The V gene is TRBV7-9, the J gene TRBJ1-3, with D possibly TRBD1 on 5 matching bases. CDR3 length: 17 amino acids. The ends were cut back, 6 bases at V and 0 bases at J, with 18 bases in the middle. Germline V CDR1 and CDR2: SEHNR, FQNEAQ (reference sequence). Written as DNA, the CDR3 is TGTGCCAGCAGTTCCGTCGGGGGGTCGGACTCTGGAAACACCATATATTTT. The encoded protein is CASSSVGGSDSGNTIYF.

This clone is a singleton in its sample. A junction end diverges from the germline sequence, so it may reflect a read error. The genes are TRBV7-9 and TRBJ2-7; D is possibly TRBD1 (6 bases). From germline, CDR1 is SEHNR and CDR2 FQNEAQ (reference sequence). The CDR3 is 16 residues long. CDR3 region: CSSSLVLGGASYEQYF. As DNA, the CDR3 is TGTTCCAGCAGCTTAGTGTTAGGGGGAGCCTCCTACGAGCAGTACTTC.

The rearrangement links TRBV15 to TRBJ2-3; possibly TRBD1 for D (6 bases). The CDR3 loop spans 15 amino acids. Trimming left V 0 bases short and J 4 bases short, with 11 bases between. From germline, CDR1 is LNHNV and CDR2 YYDKDF (reference sequence). CDR3 region: CATSRDRGPADTQYF. CDR3 bases: TGTGCCACCAGCAGAGACAGGGGACCCGCAGATACGCAGTATTTT.

This chain connects TRBV5-1 to TRBJ2-1, with 14 bases lining up with TRBD2. Germline CDR1 and CDR2: SGHRS and YFSETQ. The CDR3 runs to 14 residues. The V segment lost 3 bases and the J segment 10 bases; nucleotides outside the gene matches: 3. CDR3 DNA sequence: TGCGCCAGCAGCTCGGGACTAGCGGGGGTGGAGCAGTTCTTC. Protein: CASSSGLAGVEQFF.

The chain uses TRBV28 and TRBJ1-2, with TRBD1 matching 8 bases. V lost 8 bases, J lost 5 bases, and 7 bases stayed unmatched. CDR1 MDHEN and CDR2 SYDVKM come from the germline V gene. The length of the CDR3 is 13 residues. CDR3 sequence reads: CASEGQERYGYTF. The CDR3 DNA is TGTGCCAGCGAGGGACAGGAGAGATATGGCTACACCTTC.

The chain couples TRBV6-1 to TRBJ1-3; D call uncertain. The germline V gene has CDR1 MNHNS and CDR2 SASEGT. Trimming stripped 3 bases from V and 0 bases from J, with 6 bases between. The CDR3 covers 14 residues. The CDR3 sequence: CASSEYISGNTIYF. CDR3 DNA sequence: TGTGCCAGCAGTGAGTACATCTCTGGAAACACCATATATTTT.

The gene calls are TRBV6-5 and TRBJ1-5; 7 nucleotides agree with TRBD1. Looked up from germline, CDR1 is MNHEY and CDR2 is SVGAGI. The CDR3 runs 15 residues. With V trimmed by 4 bases and J by 10 bases, 13 bases remained unmatched. This chain's CDR3 is CASSSRDSPTSPQHF. DNA of the CDR3: TGTGCCAGCAGTTCCCGGGACAGCCCCACGTCTCCCCAGCATTTT.

This clone has just a few counts. This chain uses TRBV9 with TRBJ2-1, with TRBD1 identical over 7 bases. The CDR3 has 15 residues. V shed 4 bases, J shed 2 bases, and the junction held 6 bases outside the gene matches. CDR1 is SGDLS and CDR2 is YYNGEE in the germline V gene. The CDR3 coding sequence is TGTGCCAGCAGCCTTCAGGGGGAACCCTACAATGAGCAGTTCTTC. It specifies CASSLQGEPYNEQFF.

This chain joins TRBV6-4 and TRBJ2-3, with D maybe TRBD1 (5 bases). This CDR3 spans 13 amino acids. CDR1 and CDR2 (germline): MRHNA, SNTAGT. V was trimmed by 2 bases and J by 6 bases, leaving 9 bases between them. The CDR3 DNA reads TGTGCCAGCAGTGACGATCAGGGTGATACGCAGTATTTT. Its protein product is CASSDDQGDTQYF.

A few counts support this clone. This rearrangement joins TRBV10-2 to TRBJ2-7; D might be TRBD2 (6 bases). V lost 2 bases to trimming and J lost 1 base, with 12 bases between them. The V gene's germline CDR1 is WSHSY and CDR2 SAAADI. The CDR3 is made up of 15 amino acids. CDR3 residues: CASSERLASSYEQYF. The CDR3 DNA sequence: TGCGCCAGCAGTGAGCGGCTAGCGAGTTCCTACGAGCAGTACTTC.

The V gene is TRBV9, the J gene TRBJ1-4; TRBD1 agrees at 7 bases. From germline, CDR1 is SGDLS and CDR2 YYNGEE. The J segment lost 3 bases and the V segment lost 3 bases, leaving 8 bases of the junction unmatched. The CDR3 covers 16 residues. CDR3 loop: CASSALDRVANEKLFF. CDR3 DNA sequence: TGTGCCAGCAGCGCCCTCGACAGGGTGGCTAATGAAAAACTGTTTTTT.

V usage is TRBV5-1 and J usage is TRBJ2-1; the D gene is possibly TRBD2 (5 bases). Per the germline V gene, CDR1 is SGHRS and CDR2 is YFSETQ. V lost 3 bases and J lost 5, with 15 bases in between. The CDR3 has 15 residues. The CDR3 region has the DNA TGCGCCAGCAGCTGGCGGGTAGGTAGCGACAATGAGCAGTTCTTC. Its translation is CASSWRVGSDNEQFF.

The chain couples TRBV14 to TRBJ2-2, with a possible D match to TRBD2 (5 bases). This CDR3 spans 16 amino acids. Trimming took off 0 bases at V and 5 bases at J, with 13 bases between the two ends. Germline-derived CDR1 and CDR2 are SGHDN and FVKESK. The CDR3: CASSQELSRGTGELFF. The CDR3, as DNA: TGTGCCAGCAGCCAAGAATTAAGCCGAGGGACCGGGGAGCTGTTTTTT.

This clone was detected a few times. The chain has TRBV2 and TRBJ2-5, with TRBD1 identical over 7 bases. The germline CDR1 and CDR2 sequences are SNHLY and FYNNEI. This CDR3 comprises 12 residues. With 10 bases clipped from V and 1 base from J, the junction kept 3 bases outside the gene matches. The CDR3 bases are TGTGCCACCACAGGGGTCCAAGAGACCCAGTACTTC. Translation gives CATTGVQETQYF.